The T cell receptor beta chain under discussion was sequenced for a study of control samples from healthy donors and cancer patients. This table comes from immunoSEQ multiplex PCR, and its TCRdb copy is limited to in-frame clones, with some not included. The sample has approximately 86,000 clones; roughly 86% are singletons. CDR3 size: 14 residues. CDR1 is ENHRY, CDR2 SYGVKD, per germline. The ends were cut back, 2 bases at V and 0 bases at J, with 7 bases in the middle. What was sequenced was blood. This receptor was identified in a man aged 25 to 45 in good health. V is TRBV10-3 and J is TRBJ1-2; D is unclear. CDR3 coding DNA: TGTGCCATCAGTGAGGGGCAGCCTAACTATGGCTACACCTTC. The encoded protein is CAISEGQPNYGYTF.